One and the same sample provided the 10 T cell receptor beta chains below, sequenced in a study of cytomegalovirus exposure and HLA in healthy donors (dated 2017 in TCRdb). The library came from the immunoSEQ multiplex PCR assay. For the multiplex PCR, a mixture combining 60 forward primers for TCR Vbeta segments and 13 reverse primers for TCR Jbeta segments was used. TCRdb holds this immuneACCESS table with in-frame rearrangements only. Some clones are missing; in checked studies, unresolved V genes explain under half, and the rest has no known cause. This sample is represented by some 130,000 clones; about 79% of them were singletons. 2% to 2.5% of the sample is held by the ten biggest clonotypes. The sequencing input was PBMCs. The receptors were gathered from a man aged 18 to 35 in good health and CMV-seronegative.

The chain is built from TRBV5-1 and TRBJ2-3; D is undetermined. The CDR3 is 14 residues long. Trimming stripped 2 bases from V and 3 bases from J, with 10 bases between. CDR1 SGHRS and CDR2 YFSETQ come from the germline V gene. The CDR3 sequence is CASSFHPRTDTQYF. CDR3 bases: TGCGCCAGCAGCTTTCATCCTAGGACAGATACGCAGTATTTT. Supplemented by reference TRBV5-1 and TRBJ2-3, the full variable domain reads KAGVTQTPRYLIKTRGQQVTLSCSPISGHRSVSWYQQTPGQGLQFLFEYFSETQRNKGNFPGRFSGRQFSNSRSEMNVSTLELGDSALYLCASSFHPRTDTQYFGPGTRLTVL.

This chain's CDR3 is CAWSVLRQDFF. The DNA for the CDR3 is TGTGCCTGGAGTGTACTAAGACAGGATTTCTTT. V and J are TRBV30 and TRBJ1-1; D is perhaps TRBD1 (6 bases). V was trimmed by 0 bases and J by 13 bases, leaving 12 bases between them. This CDR3 is built from 11 residues. Germline V lookup: CDR1 GTSNPN, CDR2 SVGIG (reference sequence).

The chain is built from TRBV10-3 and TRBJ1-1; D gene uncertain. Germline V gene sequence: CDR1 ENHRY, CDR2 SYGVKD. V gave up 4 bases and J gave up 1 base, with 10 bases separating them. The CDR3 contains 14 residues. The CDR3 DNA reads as TGTGCCATCAGTGGAACAGAAAAGAACACTGAAGCTTTCTTT. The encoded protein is CAISGTEKNTEAFF.

The CDR3 loop is CASTLQGGGNRNTIYF. CDR3 in DNA: TGTGCCAGCACCCTTCAAGGAGGGGGCAACCGAAACACCATATATTTT. This chain uses TRBV28 with TRBJ1-3; 7 nucleotides match TRBD1. The CDR3 totals 16 residues. The V and J ends lost 7 bases and 5 bases, in that order; junction bases with no gene match: 14. Germline V CDR1 and CDR2: MDHEN, SYDVKM.

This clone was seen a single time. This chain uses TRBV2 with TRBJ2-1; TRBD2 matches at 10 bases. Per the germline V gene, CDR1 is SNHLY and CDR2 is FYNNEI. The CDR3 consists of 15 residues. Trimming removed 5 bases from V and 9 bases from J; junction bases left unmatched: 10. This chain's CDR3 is CASSPGLAFPGEQFF. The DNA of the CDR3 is TGTGCCAGCAGTCCGGGACTAGCGTTCCCGGGTGAGCAGTTCTTC.

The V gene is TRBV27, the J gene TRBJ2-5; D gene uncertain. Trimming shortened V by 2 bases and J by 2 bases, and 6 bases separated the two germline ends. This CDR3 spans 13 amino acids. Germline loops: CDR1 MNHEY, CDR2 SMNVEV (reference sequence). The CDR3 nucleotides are TGTGCCAGCAGTTTAGTACAGCAAGAGACCCAGTACTTC. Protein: CASSLVQQETQYF.

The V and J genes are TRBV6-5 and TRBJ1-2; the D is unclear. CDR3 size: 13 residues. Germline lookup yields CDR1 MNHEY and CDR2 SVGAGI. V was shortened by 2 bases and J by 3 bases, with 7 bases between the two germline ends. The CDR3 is CASSYGEDYGYTF. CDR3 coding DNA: TGTGCCAGCAGTTACGGTGAGGACTATGGCTACACCTTC.

CDR3 bases: TGTGCCAGCAGCAGGACCGGGACAGGGGTTTCGGATGAGCAGTTCTTC. Residues: CASSRTGTGVSDEQFF. The chain couples TRBV7-9 to TRBJ2-1; 10 nucleotides line up with TRBD1. The CDR3 spans 16 residues. CDR1 and CDR2 from the germline V gene are SEHNR and FQNEAQ (reference sequence). V was clipped by 5 bases and J by 8 bases; unmatched bases: 12.

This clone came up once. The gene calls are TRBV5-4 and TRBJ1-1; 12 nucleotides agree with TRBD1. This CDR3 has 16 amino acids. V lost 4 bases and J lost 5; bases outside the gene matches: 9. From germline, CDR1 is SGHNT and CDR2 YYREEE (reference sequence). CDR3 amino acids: CASSDGTGGVRTEAFF. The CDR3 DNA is TGTGCCAGCAGCGACGGGACAGGGGGCGTTCGGACTGAAGCTTTCTTT.

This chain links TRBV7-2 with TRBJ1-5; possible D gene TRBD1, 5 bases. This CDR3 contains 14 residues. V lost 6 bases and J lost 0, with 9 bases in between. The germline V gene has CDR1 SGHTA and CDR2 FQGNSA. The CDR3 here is CASSQGGSNQPQHF. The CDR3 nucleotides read TGTGCCAGCAGTCAGGGAGGTAGCAATCAGCCCCAGCATTTT.